A selection of T cell receptor beta chains follows, all from one sample in a study of T cells in localized non-small cell lung cancer. Measured with immunoSEQ multiplex PCR; TCRdb has only the in-frame clones, and not every one. The repertoire holds 4,700 or so clones, 34% seen once, with roughly 18% in the top ten. Specimen: lung tumor tissue, collected before any cancer treatment. These receptors were taken from a man aged 40 to 70 with stage II squamous cell lung carcinoma. Both conserved end residues are part of each CDR3. The D gene is left open where the match is weak. Not every row has a clone size; where given, it reads once, few, many or a size class.

>TRBV6-8|medium-sized|TRBD1|TRBJ1-2
CASSTMGQGHGYTF
TGTGCCAGCAGTACCATGGGACAGGGTCATGGCTACACCTTC
>TRBV6-8|medium-sized|TRBD1|TRBJ2-3
CASSYGWTGVGLDTQYF
TGTGCCAGCAGTTACGGGTGGACAGGGGTGGGATTGGATACGCAGTATTTT
>TRBV6-1|NA|NA|TRBJ1-2
CAISEVRRATDYGYTF
TGTGCCATCAGTGAAGTCCGTCGGGCGACAGACTATGGCTACACCTTC
>TRBV9|medium-sized|NA|TRBJ1-1
CASSVGGDPEAFF
TGTGCCAGCAGCGTAGGGGGGGATCCTGAAGCTTTCTTT
>TRBV2|NA|TRBD2|TRBJ2-1
CASSELAGGHNEQFF
TGTGCCAGCAGTGAGCTAGCGGGAGGGCACAATGAGCAGTTCTTC
>TRBV7-2|NA|NA|TRBJ1-2
CASSPLVQGSYTF
TGTGCCAGCAGCCCTTTAGTTCAGGGAAGCTACACCTTC
>TRBV6-8|few|NA|TRBJ1-2
CASSSPGAFYGYTF
TGTGCCAGCAGTTCCCCAGGGGCTTTCTATGGCTACACCTTC
>TRBV10-3|NA|TRBD1|TRBJ1-1
CASYLRPGQRNTEAFF
TGTGCCAGCTACCTCCGTCCGGGACAGCGGAACACTGAAGCTTTCTTT
>TRBV18|NA|NA|TRBJ2-3
CASSGGQRSTDTQYF
TGTGCCAGCTCGGGGGGACAGAGAAGCACAGATACGCAGTATTTT
>TRBV6-8|few|NA|TRBJ2-7
CASSYEGGHQYF
TGTGCCAGCAGTTACGAGGGGGGCCATCAGTACTTC
>TRBV28|once|TRBD1|TRBJ1-1
CATRPPGGTGGTEAFF
TGTGCCACCAGACCTCCAGGCGGGACAGGGGGCACTGAAGCTTTCTTT
>TRBV9|NA|NA|TRBJ1-2
CASSEVGDGYGYTF
TGTGCCAGCAGTGAAGTAGGGGACGGATATGGCTACACCTTC
>TRBV14|few|NA|TRBJ1-1
CASSWNTEAFF
TGTGCCAGCAGCTGGAACACTGAAGCTTTCTTT
>TRBV6-8|few|TRBD2|TRBJ2-5
CASSYSSILAGVRETQYF
TGTGCCAGCAGTTACTCGTCGATATTAGCGGGAGTGAGGGAGACCCAGTACTTC
>TRBV4-1|few|NA|TRBJ2-7
CASSQVGGVPRSYEQYF
TGCGCCAGCAGCCAAGTAGGGGGAGTTCCCCGGTCCTACGAGCAGTACTTC
>TRBV7-8|few|NA|TRBJ2-7
CASSLSAGSSYEQYF
TGTGCCAGCAGCTTATCGGCGGGGAGCTCCTACGAGCAGTACTTC
>TRBV11-3|few|TRBD1|TRBJ1-5
CASSQGTDNQPQHF
TGTGCCAGCAGCCAAGGGACAGACAATCAGCCCCAGCATTTT
>TRBV30|NA|TRBD1|TRBJ2-7
CAWSGWTGREQYF
TGTGCCTGGAGTGGATGGACAGGGCGCGAGCAGTACTTC
>TRBV6-1|few|TRBD2|TRBJ2-2
CASSGTGRLAGGPTTGELFF
TGTGCCAGCAGTGGGACAGGGCGACTAGCGGGAGGGCCAACCACCGGGGAGCTGTTTTTT
>TRBV7-6|NA|NA|TRBJ1-4
CASSLMQGGEKLFF
TGTGCCAGCAGCTTGATGCAGGGCGGGGAAAAACTGTTTTTT
>TRBV1|NA|NA|TRBJ1-3
CASSRAVGSSTGNTIYF
TGCGCCAGCAGCCGAGCGGTCGGGTCTTCGACTGGAAACACCATATATTTT
>TRBV9|few|TRBD1|TRBJ2-5
CASSTPGTAETQYF
TGTGCCAGCAGCACCCCCGGGACAGCAGAGACCCAGTACTTC
>TRBV7-6|few|NA|TRBJ2-1
CASSSGPEVSEQFF
TGTGCCAGCAGCTCGGGACCCGAGGTGTCGGAGCAGTTCTTC
>TRBV2|once|NA|TRBJ2-3
CAGVPDGDTQYF
TGTGCGGGGGTACCTGATGGAGATACGCAGTATTTT
>TRBV18|NA|NA|TRBJ2-7
CASSPPDGVPYEQYF
TGTGCCAGCTCACCACCGGACGGAGTACCCTACGAGCAGTACTTC
>TRBV10-1|NA|NA|TRBJ2-3
CASSELGPTDTQYF
TGCGCCAGCAGTGAGTTGGGGCCTACAGATACGCAGTATTTT
>TRBV11-3|NA|TRBD2|TRBJ2-2
CASSFGGSSIGELFF
TGTGCCAGCAGCTTCGGCGGGAGTAGCATCGGGGAGCTGTTTTTT
>TRBV4-1|few|TRBD2|TRBJ2-7
CASSLRLAGADEQYF
TGCGCCAGCAGCTTACGACTAGCGGGAGCGGACGAGCAGTACTTC
>TRBV28|medium-sized|TRBD1|TRBJ1-2
CASRDSGGVYGYTF
TGTGCCAGCAGAGATTCAGGGGGCGTCTATGGCTACACCTTC
>TRBV14|NA|NA|TRBJ2-7
CASSQVSGVGEQYF
TGTGCCAGCAGCCAAGTATCGGGAGTTGGCGAGCAGTACTTC
>TRBV10-2|NA|NA|TRBJ2-7
CASSESLGSYEQYF
TGCGCCAGCAGTGAGTCGCTGGGGTCCTACGAGCAGTACTTC